The sequence of this T cell receptor (beta chain) was determined in a study of low-dose radiotherapy and immunotherapy resistance in tumors. Both TCRalpha and TCRbeta chains were reverse transcribed with V-gene-specific primers. With a V-primer adapter and a constant-region primer, TCRs were amplified for approximately 19 PCR cycles. It was by in vitro transcription that isolated mRNA was amplified. MiXCR, run by TCRdb on the reads, gives a single entry per CDR3 protein. The sample lists fewer than 95,000 distinct CDR3 sequences, more than 7.5% occurring once. CDR3 length: 15 residues. Germline loops: CDR1 KGHDR, CDR2 SFDVKD. The V and J ends lost 2 bases and 3 bases, in that order; junction bases with no gene match: 4. Time point described: before trial treatment.

The rearrangement uses TRBV24-1 and TRBJ2-3; 7 bases are shared with TRBD1. The material was PBMCs, obtained before treatment. The origin of this receptor is a male donor with prostate cancer. CDR3 sequence: CATSDWGQTTDTQYF. The CDR3 nucleotides are TGTGCCACCAGTGATTGGGGACAGACTACAGATACGCAGTATTTT.